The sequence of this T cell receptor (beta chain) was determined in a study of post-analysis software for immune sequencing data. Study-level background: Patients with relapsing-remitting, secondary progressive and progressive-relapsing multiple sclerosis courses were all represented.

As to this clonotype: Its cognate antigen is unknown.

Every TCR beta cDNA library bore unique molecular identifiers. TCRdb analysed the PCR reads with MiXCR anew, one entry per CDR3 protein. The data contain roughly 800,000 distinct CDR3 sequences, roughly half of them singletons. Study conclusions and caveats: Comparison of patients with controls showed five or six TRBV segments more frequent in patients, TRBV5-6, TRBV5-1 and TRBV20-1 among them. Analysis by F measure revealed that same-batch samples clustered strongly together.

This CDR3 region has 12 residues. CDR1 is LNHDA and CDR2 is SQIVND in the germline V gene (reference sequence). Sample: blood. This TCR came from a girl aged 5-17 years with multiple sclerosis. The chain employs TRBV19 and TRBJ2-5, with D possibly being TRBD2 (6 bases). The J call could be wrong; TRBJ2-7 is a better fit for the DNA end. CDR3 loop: CASSIGGSEQYF. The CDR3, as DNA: TGTGCCAGTAGTATTGGAGGGAGCGAGCAGTACTTC.